This T cell receptor (beta chain) was recovered during a study of T cells in Graves' hyperthyroidism and ophthalmopathy. The CDR3 consists of 16 residues. Trimming took 4 bases from V and 5 from J, leaving 17 bases between them. From germline, CDR1 is SGHVS and CDR2 FQNEAQ. Stability of Graves' hyperthyroidism was defined as absent ophthalmopathy progression within 18 months. Recently diagnosed hyperthyroidism of less than 2 months' duration affected patients aged 18 to 65. The diagnoses drew upon clinical symptoms, serum thyroxine and TRAb, thyroid ultrasound and orbital computed tomography. This clonotype was picked up a small number of times. Amplified TCR beta CDR3 regions derived from RNA transcripts. First-round RT-PCR with HTBI primers amplified the TCR CDR3 region. Each CDR3 protein gets one entry after TCRdb re-called the multiplex PCR reads with MiXCR. Of under 800,000 distinct CDR3 sequences in the sample, about 15% were seen once.

The receptor was derived from a woman under 30 with Graves' hyperthyroidism. The sample consisted of blood. The rearrangement links TRBV7-8 to TRBJ1-4, with TRBD1 as a possible D gene (5 bases). The CDR3 DNA is TGTGCCAGCAGCTCCGCCACCGGGACGGTCAATGAAAAACTGTTTTTT. This translates into CASSSATGTVNEKLFF.